This TCR beta chain was captured by sequencing in a study of cytomegalovirus exposure and HLA in healthy donors. General study points: It was confirmed in vitro that three of the CMV-associated chains were specific for CMV antigens.

The validation cohort, a group of more than 100 subjects, included the donors and was separate from the roughly 670-subject first cohort. Concerning this clone itself: Its target is not known.

Germline V gene lookup returns CDR1 SGDLS and CDR2 YYNGEE. The V gene end was trimmed by 0 bases and the J gene end by 4 bases; junction bases not matched to a gene: 12. This CDR3 comprises 19 residues. TCRdb keeps only in-frame clones here, not all; method: immunoSEQ multiplex PCR. The sample carries 150,000 or so clones, around 93% recorded once. The chain uses TRBV9 and TRBJ2-1, with 11 bases identical to TRBD2. The sequence was collected from a young man in good health and CMV-seropositive. The sample taken for sequencing was PBMCs. The CDR3: CASSVASSLAGGVYNEQFF. CDR3 in DNA: TGTGCCAGCAGCGTAGCATCCTCCTTAGCGGGAGGGGTATACAATGAGCAGTTCTTC.